These T cell receptor beta chains were read from a single sample in a study of blood T cell repertoires in COVID-19. The protocol was immunoSEQ multiplex PCR, while the TCRdb copy is restricted to in-frame clones and leaves out a portion. The profile shows about 220,000 clones, about 78% of them singletons. Source material: peripheral blood. These receptors came from a woman in her 70s with acute or convalescent COVID-19. Both conserved end residues are part of each CDR3. A D gene is named only where the DNA matches it firmly. Size values are once, few and many counts, or a class for expanded clones, and some rows have none.

TRBD2	TRBV7-2	TRBJ2-3	.	CASLLARLTDTQYF	TGTGCCAGCCTACTAGCGAGGCTAACAGATACGCAGTATTTT
TRBD2	TRBV6-2/TRBV6-3	TRBJ2-5	.	CASSSGSLRGETQYF	TGTGCCAGCAGTTCAGGGTCCCTGCGGGGGGAGACCCAGTACTTC
.	TRBV6-5	TRBJ2-6	once	CASTLLSGANVLTF	TGTGCCAGCACTTTACTCTCTGGGGCCAACGTCCTGACTTTC
.	TRBV7-3	TRBJ1-2	.	CASSLRRDVYGYTF	TGTGCCAGCAGCTTACGCAGGGATGTCTATGGCTACACCTTC
TRBD1	TRBV5-1	TRBJ1-2	few	CASSLDSNRGSGYTF	TGCGCCAGCAGCTTGGACTCGAACAGGGGATCCGGCTACACCTTC
TRBD2	TRBV10-3	TRBJ2-1	.	CAISDRQSLAGGYNEQFF	TGTGCCATCAGTGACCGTCAAAGTCTAGCGGGGGGTTACAATGAGCAGTTCTTC
TRBD2	TRBV10-3	TRBJ2-1	few	CAISERLAGALYNEQFF	TGTGCCATCAGTGAGAGGCTAGCGGGGGCCTTATACAATGAGCAGTTCTTC
.	TRBV27	TRBJ1-1	.	CASSLMGAANTEAFF	TGTGCCAGCAGTTTAATGGGGGCGGCGAACACTGAAGCTTTCTTT
.	TRBV6-5	TRBJ1-2	.	CASSLNYGYTF	TGTGCCAGCAGTCTTAACTATGGCTACACCTTC
.	TRBV7-2	TRBJ1-2	.	CASSLGTINYGYTF	TGTGCCAGCAGCTTAGGCACAATTAACTATGGCTACACCTTC
TRBD1	TRBV4-2	TRBJ1-4	once	CASSQDGTGGDEKLFF	TGTGCCAGCAGCCAAGATGGGACAGGAGGAGATGAAAAACTGTTTTTT
.	TRBV7-2	TRBJ2-6	.	CASSLQGNTGANVLTF	TGTGCCAGCAGCTTACAGGGGAATACGGGGGCCAACGTCCTGACTTTC
TRBD2	TRBV3-1/TRBV3-2	TRBJ2-5	.	CASSPRRGGVQETQYF	TGTGCCAGCAGCCCCCGGCGGGGGGGGGTTCAAGAGACCCAGTACTTC